Sequencing of this TCR beta chain was carried out in a study of CD8 T cells in Susac syndrome. Study details: When their blood was taken, the Susac syndrome patients had either not yet had any therapy, were taking corticosteroids, or were taking intravenous immunoglobulin alone.

The sequenced target, TCR beta, came from blood CD8+ and CD4+ T cells. FACS was used to enrich TEMRA cells, whereas the CD8+ and CD4+ T cells were obtained by negative isolation. The germline CDR1 and CDR2 sequences are SGHVS and FQNEAQ. V gave up 4 bases and J gave up 7 bases; unmatched junction bases: 10. This CDR3 has 16 residues. Roughly 0.45 to 1 ug RNA was reverse transcribed with random hexamers. The immunoSEQ assay covered 54 Vbeta and 13 Jbeta segments for CDR3. Using its own MiXCR run on the immunoSEQ multiplex PCR reads, TCRdb lists one record per CDR3 protein. The top ten clones hold approximately 0.12% of a sample with 150,000 to 200,000 distinct CDR3 sequences, about 96% of them seen once.

Source material: CD4+ T cells from PBMCs. The V and J genes are TRBV7-8 and TRBJ2-1; 10 nucleotides line up with TRBD1. The source is a human donor with Susac syndrome. The CDR3 bases are TGTGCCAGCAGCTCCTTCGGGGACAGGGGCCCGAATGAGCAGTTCTTC. Its protein is CASSSFGDRGPNEQFF.